One and the same sample provided the 5 T cell receptor beta chains below, sequenced in a study of T cells after yellow fever vaccination. TCRdb reprocessed the 5' RACE reads with MiXCR, giving one entry per CDR3 protein. The repertoire holds hundreds of thousands of distinct CDR3 sequences, roughly 3.5% seen once, with about a quarter in the top ten. Here the sequenced sample was PBMCs, taken on the day of the yellow fever booster vaccination. The receptor source for this set is a young man who received the YFV17D yellow fever vaccine.

V gene TRBV20-1 combines with J gene TRBJ2-5, with 11 positions matching TRBD2. Losses at the gene ends were 2 bases for V and 7 bases for J; bases not matched to a gene: 12. Germline CDR1 DFQATT, CDR2 SNEGSKA (reference sequence). CDR3 size: 16 residues. CDR3 protein: CSARPNSGGGSGTQYF. CDR3 nucleotides: TGCAGTGCTAGACCTAATAGCGGGGGGGGCTCGGGGACCCAGTACTTC.

Only a few counts were recorded for this clonotype. As DNA, the CDR3 is TGTGCCAGCAGCCCTCGAGGTCAGGGATCAGATACGCAGTATTTT. Its translation: CASSPRGQGSDTQYF. The V call is TRBV6-5, the J call TRBJ2-3; possibly TRBD1 for D (5 bases). With 6 bases removed from V and 4 bases from J, the gap between germline ends came to 17 bases. The germline gives CDR1 MNHEY, CDR2 SVGAGI. The CDR3 runs to 15 residues.

The V gene is TRBV7-9, the J gene TRBJ2-7; TRBD2 agrees at 8 bases. Per germline, CDR1 SEHNR and CDR2 FQNEAQ (reference sequence). There are 19 residues in the CDR3. Trimming took 1 base from V and 4 from J; bases not matched to a gene: 18. CDR3 amino acids: CASSLGSLRGALGPYEQYF. In nucleotides, the CDR3 is TGTGCCAGCAGCTTAGGTTCTCTGCGGGGGGCCCTCGGGCCATACGAGCAGTACTTC.

The chain carries TRBV6-5 and TRBJ1-1; D gene uncertain. This CDR3 spans 17 amino acids. Germline V gene data show CDR1 as MNHEY and CDR2 as SVGAGI. Between the trimmed V and J ends, which lost 0 bases and 1 base, there was a span of 15 bases. CDR3 loop: CASSYSSGTTKNTEAFF. In DNA form, the CDR3 reads TGTGCCAGCAGTTACTCGTCAGGCACGACCAAGAACACTGAAGCTTTCTTT.

This clonotype was seen repeatedly, ten times or more. V usage is TRBV20-1 and J usage is TRBJ1-1; D might be TRBD1 (6 bases). CDR1 and CDR2 from the germline V gene are DFQATT and SNEGSKA (reference sequence). The ends were cut back, 4 bases at V and 14 bases at J, with 29 bases in the middle. This CDR3 has 15 residues. In DNA, the CDR3 is TGCAGTGCTAAGACCCGGGACAATATCCCGAAATGGTGCTTCTTT. Amino acid sequence: CSAKTRDNIPKWCFF.